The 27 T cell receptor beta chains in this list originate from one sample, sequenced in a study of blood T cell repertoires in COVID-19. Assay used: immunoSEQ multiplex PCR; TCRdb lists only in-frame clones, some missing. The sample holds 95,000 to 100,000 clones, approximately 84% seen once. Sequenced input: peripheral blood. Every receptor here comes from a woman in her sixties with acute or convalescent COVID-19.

Written as DNA, the CDR3 is TGTGCCAGCAGCGTAGCCCCCCAGGGGCAGAATGAAAAACTGTTTTTT. Translated: CASSVAPQGQNEKLFF. V is TRBV9 and J is TRBJ1-4, with a possible D match to TRBD1 (6 bases). Germline-derived CDR1 and CDR2 are SGDLS and YYNGEE. The CDR3 sequence is 16 residues long. V shed 0 bases and J shed 5 bases, with 14 bases lying between them. The complete variable domain, with remaining parts taken from reference TRBV9 and TRBJ1-4, reads DSGVTQTPKHLITATGQRVTLRCSPRSGDLSVYWYQQSLDQGLQFLIQYYNGEERAKGNILERFSAQQFPDLHSELNLSSLELGDSALYFCASSVAPQGQNEKLFFGSGTQLSVL.

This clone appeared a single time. CDR3 in DNA: TGTGCCAGCAGTCATCTGCAGGGGACCACTGAAGCTTTCTTT. This sequence encodes CASSHLQGTTEAFF. This chain links TRBV3-1 (or the pseudogene TRBV3-2) with TRBJ1-1, with D maybe TRBD1 (6 bases). This CDR3 contains 14 residues. V was pared by 6 bases and J by 4 bases, with 15 bases between. Germline V gives CDR1 LGHDT, CDR2 YNNKEL (reference sequence).

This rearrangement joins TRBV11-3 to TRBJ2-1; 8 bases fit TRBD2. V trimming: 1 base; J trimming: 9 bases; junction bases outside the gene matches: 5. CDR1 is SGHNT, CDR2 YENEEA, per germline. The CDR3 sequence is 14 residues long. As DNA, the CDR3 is TGTGCCAGCAGCTTAGCCGGACTAGCTGGTGAGCAGTTCTTC. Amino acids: CASSLAGLAGEQFF.

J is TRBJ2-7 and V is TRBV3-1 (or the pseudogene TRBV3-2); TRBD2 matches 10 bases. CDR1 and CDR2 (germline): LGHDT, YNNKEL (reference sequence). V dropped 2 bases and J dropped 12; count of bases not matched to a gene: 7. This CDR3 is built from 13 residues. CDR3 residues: CASSQSGGAYRYF. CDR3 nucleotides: TGTGCCAGCAGCCAAAGCGGGGGGGCGTATCGGTACTTC.

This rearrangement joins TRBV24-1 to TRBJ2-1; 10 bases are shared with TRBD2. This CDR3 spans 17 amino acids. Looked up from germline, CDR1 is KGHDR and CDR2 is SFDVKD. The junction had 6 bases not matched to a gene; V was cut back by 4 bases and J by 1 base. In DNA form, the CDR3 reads TGTGCCACCAGTGACCCCCCGACTAGCGGGTCCTACAATGAGCAGTTCTTC. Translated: CATSDPPTSGSYNEQFF.

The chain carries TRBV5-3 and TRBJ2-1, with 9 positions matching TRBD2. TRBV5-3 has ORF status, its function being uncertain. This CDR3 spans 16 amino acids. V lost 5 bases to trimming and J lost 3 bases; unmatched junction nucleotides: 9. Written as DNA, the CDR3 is TGTGCCAGAAGGTTAGCGGGGGAGAGTTACTACAATGAGCAGTTCTTC. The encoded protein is CARRLAGESYYNEQFF.

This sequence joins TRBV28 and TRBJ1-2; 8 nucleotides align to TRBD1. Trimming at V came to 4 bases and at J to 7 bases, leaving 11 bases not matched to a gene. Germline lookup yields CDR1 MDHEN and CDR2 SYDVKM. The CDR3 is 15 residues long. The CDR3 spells CASSYGAGGVGGYTF. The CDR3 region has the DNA TGTGCCAGCAGTTACGGAGCAGGGGGCGTTGGTGGCTACACCTTC.

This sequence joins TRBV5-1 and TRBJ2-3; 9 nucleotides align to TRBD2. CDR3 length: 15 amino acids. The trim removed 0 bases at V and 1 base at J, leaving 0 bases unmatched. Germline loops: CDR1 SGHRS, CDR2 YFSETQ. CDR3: CASSLVAGGTDTQYF. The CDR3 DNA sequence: TGCGCCAGCAGCTTGGTAGCGGGGGGCACAGATACGCAGTATTTT.

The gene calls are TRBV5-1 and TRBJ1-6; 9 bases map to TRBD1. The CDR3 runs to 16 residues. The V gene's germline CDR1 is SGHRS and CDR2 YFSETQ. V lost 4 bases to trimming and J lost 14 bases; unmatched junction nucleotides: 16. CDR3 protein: CASSPVWGQGSGSLHF. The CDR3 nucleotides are TGCGCCAGCAGCCCTGTCTGGGGACAGGGCTCTGGGTCCCTCCACTTT. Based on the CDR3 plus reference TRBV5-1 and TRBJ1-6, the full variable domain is KAGVTQTPRYLIKTRGQQVTLSCSPISGHRSVSWYQQTPGQGLQFLFEYFSETQRNKGNFPGRFSGRQFSNSRSEMNVSTLELGDSALYLCASSPVWGQGSGSLHFGNGTRLTVT.

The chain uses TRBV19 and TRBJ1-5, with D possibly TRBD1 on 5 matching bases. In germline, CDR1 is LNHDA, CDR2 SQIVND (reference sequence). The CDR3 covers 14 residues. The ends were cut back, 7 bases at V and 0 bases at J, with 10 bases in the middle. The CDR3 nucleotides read TGTGCCAGTACCCCAGGGTATAGCAATCAGCCCCAGCATTTT. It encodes CASTPGYSNQPQHF.

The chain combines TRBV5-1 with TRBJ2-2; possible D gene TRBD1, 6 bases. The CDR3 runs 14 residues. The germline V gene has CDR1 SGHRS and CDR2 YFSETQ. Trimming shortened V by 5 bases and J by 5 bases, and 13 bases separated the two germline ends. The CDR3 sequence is CASRETGSTGELFF. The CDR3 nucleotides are TGCGCCAGCAGAGAAACAGGGTCTACCGGGGAGCTGTTTTTT.

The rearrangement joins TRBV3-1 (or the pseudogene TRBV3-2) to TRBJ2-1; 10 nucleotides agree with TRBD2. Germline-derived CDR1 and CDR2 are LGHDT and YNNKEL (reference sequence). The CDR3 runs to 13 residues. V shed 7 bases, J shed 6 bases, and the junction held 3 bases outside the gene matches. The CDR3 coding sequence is TGTGCCAGCACTAGCGGGGGCCCCAATGAGCAGTTCTTC. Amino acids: CASTSGGPNEQFF.

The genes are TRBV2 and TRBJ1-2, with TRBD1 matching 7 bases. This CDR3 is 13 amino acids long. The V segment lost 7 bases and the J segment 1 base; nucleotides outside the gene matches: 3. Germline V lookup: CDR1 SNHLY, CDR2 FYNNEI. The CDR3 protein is CASMGQFNYGYTF. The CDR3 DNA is TGTGCCAGCATGGGACAGTTTAACTATGGCTACACCTTC.

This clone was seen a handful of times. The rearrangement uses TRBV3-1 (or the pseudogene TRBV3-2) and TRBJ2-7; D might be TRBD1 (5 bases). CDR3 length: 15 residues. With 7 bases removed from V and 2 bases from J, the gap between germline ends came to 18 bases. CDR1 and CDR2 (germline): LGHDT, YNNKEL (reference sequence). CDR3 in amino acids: CASKWSWGTTYEQYF. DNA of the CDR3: TGTGCCAGCAAGTGGTCGTGGGGCACCACCTACGAGCAGTACTTC.

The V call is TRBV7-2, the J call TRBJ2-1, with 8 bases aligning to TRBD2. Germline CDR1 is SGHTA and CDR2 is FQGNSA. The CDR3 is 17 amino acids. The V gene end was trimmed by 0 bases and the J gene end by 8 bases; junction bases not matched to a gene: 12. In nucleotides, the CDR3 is TGTGCCAGCAGCTTAGCGTATATTTTCGCGGGGGGCCATGAGCAGTTCTTC. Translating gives CASSLAYIFAGGHEQFF.

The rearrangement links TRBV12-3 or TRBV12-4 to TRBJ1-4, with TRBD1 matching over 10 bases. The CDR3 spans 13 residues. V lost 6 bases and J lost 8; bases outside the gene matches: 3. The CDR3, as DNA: TGTGCCAGCAGCCGGGACAGGGGCGAAAAACTGTTTTTT. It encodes CASSRDRGEKLFF.

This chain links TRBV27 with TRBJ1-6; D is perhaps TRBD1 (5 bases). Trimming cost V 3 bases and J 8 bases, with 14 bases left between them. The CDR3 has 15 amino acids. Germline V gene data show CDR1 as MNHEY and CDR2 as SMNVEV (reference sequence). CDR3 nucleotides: TGTGCCAGCAGTTTCGACAGTCTTCGAGATTCACCCCTCCACTTT. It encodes CASSFDSLRDSPLHF.

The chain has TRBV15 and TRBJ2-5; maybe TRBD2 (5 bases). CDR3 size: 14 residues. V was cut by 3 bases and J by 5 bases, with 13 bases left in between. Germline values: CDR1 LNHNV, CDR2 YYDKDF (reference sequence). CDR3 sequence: CATSSVRGWETQYF. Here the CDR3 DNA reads TGTGCCACCAGCAGCGTCAGAGGGTGGGAGACCCAGTACTTC.

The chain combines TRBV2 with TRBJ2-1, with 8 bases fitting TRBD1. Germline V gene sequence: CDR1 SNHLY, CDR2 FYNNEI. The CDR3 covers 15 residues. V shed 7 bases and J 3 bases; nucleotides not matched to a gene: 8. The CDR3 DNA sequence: TGTGCCAGCACTCCTGACAGGGGATACTACAATGAGCAGTTCTTC. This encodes CASTPDRGYYNEQFF.

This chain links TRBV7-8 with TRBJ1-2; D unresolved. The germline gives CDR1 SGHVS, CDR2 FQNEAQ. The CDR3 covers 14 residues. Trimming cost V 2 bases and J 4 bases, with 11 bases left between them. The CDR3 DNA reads TGTGCCAGCAGCTTACCCGGGAACTTCTATGGCTACACCTTC. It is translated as CASSLPGNFYGYTF.

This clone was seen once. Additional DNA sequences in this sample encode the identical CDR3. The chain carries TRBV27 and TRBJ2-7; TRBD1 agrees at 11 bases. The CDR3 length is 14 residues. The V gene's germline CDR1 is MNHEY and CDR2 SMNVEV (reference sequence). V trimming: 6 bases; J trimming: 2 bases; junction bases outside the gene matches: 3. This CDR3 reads CASSRDRGTYEQYF. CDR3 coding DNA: TGTGCCAGCAGCCGGGACAGGGGGACCTACGAGCAGTACTTC.

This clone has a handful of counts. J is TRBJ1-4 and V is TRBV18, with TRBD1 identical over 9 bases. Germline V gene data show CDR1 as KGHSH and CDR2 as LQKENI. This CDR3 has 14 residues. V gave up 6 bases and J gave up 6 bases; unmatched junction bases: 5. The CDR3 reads CASSEGQGYEKLFF. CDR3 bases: TGTGCCAGCTCCGAAGGACAGGGGTATGAAAAACTGTTTTTT.

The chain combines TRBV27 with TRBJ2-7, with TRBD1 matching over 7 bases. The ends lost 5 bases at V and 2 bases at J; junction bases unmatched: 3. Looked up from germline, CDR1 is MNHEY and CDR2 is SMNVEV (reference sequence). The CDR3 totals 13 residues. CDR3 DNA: TGTGCCAGCAGTCCGGGGACAGCCTACGAGCAGTACTTC. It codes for CASSPGTAYEQYF.

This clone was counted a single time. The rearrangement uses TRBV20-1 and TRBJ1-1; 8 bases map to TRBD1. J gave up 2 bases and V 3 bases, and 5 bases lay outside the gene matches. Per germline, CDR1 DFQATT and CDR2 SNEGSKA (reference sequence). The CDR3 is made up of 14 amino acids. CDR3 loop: CSASFRGPNTEAFF. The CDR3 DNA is TGCAGTGCTAGTTTCAGGGGGCCAAACACTGAAGCTTTCTTT.

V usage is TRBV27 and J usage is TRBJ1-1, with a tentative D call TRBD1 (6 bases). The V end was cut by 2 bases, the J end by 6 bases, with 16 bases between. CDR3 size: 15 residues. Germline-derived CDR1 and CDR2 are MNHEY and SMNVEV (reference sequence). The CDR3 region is CASSLGGANVAEAFF. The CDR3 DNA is TGTGCCAGCAGTTTAGGGGGCGCAAATGTAGCTGAAGCTTTCTTT.

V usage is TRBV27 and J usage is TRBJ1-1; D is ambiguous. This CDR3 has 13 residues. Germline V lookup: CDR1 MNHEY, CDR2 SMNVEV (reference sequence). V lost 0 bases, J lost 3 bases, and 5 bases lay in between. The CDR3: CASSLSRYTEAFF. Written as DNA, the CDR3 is TGTGCCAGCAGTTTATCGAGATACACTGAAGCTTTCTTT.

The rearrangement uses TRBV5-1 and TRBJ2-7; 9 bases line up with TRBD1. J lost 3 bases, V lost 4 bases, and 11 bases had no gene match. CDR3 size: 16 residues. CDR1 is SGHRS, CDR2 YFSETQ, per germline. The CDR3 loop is CASSRTRQGGSYEQYF. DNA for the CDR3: TGCGCCAGCAGCCGCACTCGACAGGGGGGAAGCTACGAGCAGTACTTC.